Given below is one T cell receptor beta chain in context. This clonotype has a handful of counts. This clone's antigen is unknown. Base qualities were left out, and no much larger clone turns up one base away. This sample is drawn from a study of blood T cells in healthy people across ages (dated by TCRdb to the mid-2010s). Looking at the study overall: In model experiments, template switching captured roughly one uniquely barcoded TCR beta cDNA molecule for every two T cells. Using deep sequencing normalized with unique cDNA molecular identifiers, the study measured how TCR beta repertoire diversity changes with age. Donors were grouped into four age groups: young (average about 15 years), middle-aged (39), aged (around 60) and long-lived (around 80). To avoid experimental bias, donors of different ages were randomly spread across the sequencing lanes. The study analyzed two additional independent replicas of 1 million unique cDNA reads from the same blood draw for two donors, one aged 18 to 30 and one aged 80 or older.

Systemically healthy Caucasian individuals from Russia, approximately 39 in total and aged roughly 6 to 100 years, were included as donors. Approximately 10 milliliters of peripheral blood were collected from each donor into EDTA-treated Vacutainer tubes. Ficoll-Paque density-gradient centrifugation was used to isolate PBMCs, with at least 7 million per sample. Trizol reagent was used to extract total RNA from PBMCs, with at least 5 micrograms per sample. For every donor, an aliquot of PBMCs went through flow cytometry to measure the percentages of naive CD45RAhigh/CD27high T cells. Study-level results and caveats: Total diversity estimates from one million sequenced T cells were considered lower bounds and underestimates. A strong correlation was found between observed TCR beta diversity and the percentage of naive T cells measured by flow cytometry. As age increased, observed TCR beta diversity per million T cells dropped in a roughly linear way, and a significant reduction was already evident by age about 40. The long-lived group showed more naive CD4+ T cells, fewer expanded clones and increased TCR diversity than the aged group, suggesting age selection. Donor CMV infection status was unknown, potentially confounding age-related changes in expanded clonotypes. Since profiling was done on bulk unsorted PBMCs, naive and antigen-experienced compartments could not be conclusively compared.

Receptors were amplified or captured by 5' RACE. Data came from an Illumina HiSeq 2500. A second roughly 7 to 12 cycle PCR used a sample-barcoded 5' primer and a J-beta primer mix. Each TCR beta cDNA molecule received a unique molecular identifier from a template-switch 5' adaptor carrying 12 random nucleotides. Each sample yielded at least 2.5 million CDR3-containing paired-end reads. The Mint cDNA synthesis kit, primed by a TRBC-specific oligonucleotide, was used to synthesize first-strand cDNA from all RNA. Following uracil-DNA glycosylase treatment, a first 18-cycle PCR with universal primers M1SS and BC2_uni_R was performed on all cDNA. The study's processing was this. Each sample was normalized by randomly selecting 1 million high-quality reads, each carrying a distinct molecular identifier. Reads sharing molecular identifiers were discarded rather than binned into consensus sequences. MiTCR, run with a Q25 quality threshold and the strictest error-elimination algorithm, handled CDR3 identification, clonotype clustering and error correction. Lower-bound total TCR beta diversity was estimated with a nonparametric unseen species model using Euler transformation. TCRdb itself trimmed the public reads at Q25 with fastp, ran MiXCR and retained productive beta chains. Each entry is one CDR3 protein sequence, shown with its most common DNA and genes. V and J calls and clone size were set by TCRdb, not the authors. The sample includes under 950,000 distinct CDR3 sequences, with about 24% observed a single time. The ten top clones hold approximately 20% of the sample.

Sequencing was performed on blood. This sequence originates from a man between 70 and 80 years old in good health.

The nucleotide sequence is TGTGCCACCAGCAGAGATTTAAGTTGGCAGGCAACCGGGGAGCTGTTTTTT. It encodes CATSRDLSWQATGELFF. The chain is made from TRBV15 and TRBJ2-2, with the D gene too uncertain to name. Per the germline V gene (reference sequence), LNHNV is the CDR1 and YYDKDF is the CDR2. Measured from the cysteine to the phenylalanine, the CDR3 is 17 residues long. The entry retains the CDR3 DNA only, 51 bases that are in frame from base 1. The V end loses 0 bases and the J end loses 5 bases, and a stretch of 16 bases separates them.